Listed below are T cell receptor beta chains from one sample, sequenced in a study of shared clonotypes between healthy human individuals. Sequencing used immunoSEQ multiplex PCR; TCRdb keeps in-frame clones, though not all of them. The data show over 2 million clones, roughly 94% seen once. The sequencing sample was made of naive CD8+ T cells sorted from blood. The source of these receptors is a man between 18 and 29 years old in good health. CDR3s include the opening cysteine and the closing phenylalanine or tryptophan. The D gene is left open where the match is weak. A clone size is listed for some rows: how often the clone was seen (once, few, many), or a class if it is expanded.

d_call: TRBD1; v_call: TRBV7-9; clone_size: .; cdr3_aa: CASSLVGQGALDRAFF
d_call: TRBD1; v_call: TRBV28; clone_size: .; cdr3_aa: CASKPGQGNEKLFF
d_call: TRBD2; v_call: TRBV6-5; clone_size: .; cdr3_aa: CASSYVLAAYNEQFF
d_call: .; v_call: TRBV29-1; clone_size: .; cdr3_aa: CSVGEEGLNYGYTF
d_call: .; v_call: TRBV6-5; clone_size: .; cdr3_aa: CASSRHAGSEAFF
d_call: .; v_call: TRBV2; clone_size: .; cdr3_aa: CASHQGTYEQYF
d_call: TRBD1; v_call: TRBV5-1; clone_size: .; cdr3_aa: CASSFVKGTGDGDGYTF
d_call: .; v_call: TRBV7-9; clone_size: few; cdr3_aa: CASSLNEKLFF
d_call: TRBD1; v_call: TRBV29-1; clone_size: once; cdr3_aa: CSVEGVSGQGIGYTF
d_call: TRBD2; v_call: TRBV7-9; clone_size: once; cdr3_aa: CASSSLAAEQYF
d_call: .; v_call: TRBV9; clone_size: once; cdr3_aa: CASSLGTAPSSYNEQFF
d_call: TRBD2; v_call: TRBV9; clone_size: .; cdr3_aa: CASSPPGRAGGDEQFF
d_call: .; v_call: TRBV7-2; clone_size: once; cdr3_aa: CASSLLGGEYNEQFF
d_call: .; v_call: TRBV27; clone_size: .; cdr3_aa: CASSLSQDSHNEQFF
d_call: .; v_call: TRBV7-9; clone_size: once; cdr3_aa: CASSSPLGDEQYF
d_call: .; v_call: TRBV29-1; clone_size: .; cdr3_aa: CSVDSLNTEAFF
d_call: TRBD1; v_call: TRBV27; clone_size: .; cdr3_aa: CASSLGQLTANTEAFF
d_call: TRBD2; v_call: TRBV6-1; clone_size: .; cdr3_aa: CASSGGTSFSYEQYF
d_call: .; v_call: TRBV5-1; clone_size: .; cdr3_aa: CASSGWDLRPYEQYF
d_call: .; v_call: TRBV6-5; clone_size: .; cdr3_aa: CASRSMVDEKLFF
d_call: .; v_call: TRBV7-6; clone_size: .; cdr3_aa: CASSAGYNTEAFF
d_call: .; v_call: TRBV5-6; clone_size: .; cdr3_aa: CASSLGRNYGYTF
d_call: .; v_call: TRBV10-2; clone_size: .; cdr3_aa: CASTVRTRTYEQYF
d_call: TRBD1; v_call: TRBV9; clone_size: once; cdr3_aa: CASSPNGPGGRGYTF
d_call: .; v_call: TRBV18; clone_size: few; cdr3_aa: CASSPPSSTDTQYF
d_call: .; v_call: TRBV29-1; clone_size: once; cdr3_aa: CSVETTAFYGYTF
d_call: TRBD1; v_call: TRBV4-1; clone_size: .; cdr3_aa: CASSPHPTGGYEQYF
d_call: .; v_call: TRBV11-2; clone_size: .; cdr3_aa: CASSLVGRSNTEAFF
d_call: TRBD2; v_call: TRBV28; clone_size: .; cdr3_aa: CASSFSSGGSYEQYF
d_call: .; v_call: TRBV27; clone_size: .; cdr3_aa: CASSLWSGAVLNTEAFF
d_call: .; v_call: TRBV6-5; clone_size: .; cdr3_aa: CASSLRGFYEQYF
d_call: TRBD1; v_call: TRBV19; clone_size: .; cdr3_aa: CASSIGFGTGDGYTF
d_call: .; v_call: TRBV11-2; clone_size: .; cdr3_aa: CASSSTGTPYEQYF
d_call: .; v_call: TRBV6-5; clone_size: few; cdr3_aa: CASSLLGVTGELFF
d_call: .; v_call: TRBV19; clone_size: .; cdr3_aa: CASSRLDTGELFF
d_call: .; v_call: TRBV7-9; clone_size: .; cdr3_aa: CASSLPNQGQGGYGYTF
d_call: .; v_call: TRBV4-1; clone_size: .; cdr3_aa: CASSQAGHTGGQPQHF
d_call: .; v_call: TRBV6-6; clone_size: few; cdr3_aa: CASSYSDSSGNTIYF
d_call: TRBD2; v_call: TRBV29-1; clone_size: .; cdr3_aa: CSVVGGGSNEQFF
d_call: .; v_call: TRBV7-3; clone_size: .; cdr3_aa: CASSLPQTGELFF
d_call: .; v_call: TRBV28; clone_size: .; cdr3_aa: CASGWDQETQYF
d_call: TRBD1; v_call: TRBV11-2; clone_size: .; cdr3_aa: CASSHGTGGNHEQYF
d_call: .; v_call: TRBV28; clone_size: .; cdr3_aa: CASSPGNYGYTF
d_call: TRBD2; v_call: TRBV11-2; clone_size: .; cdr3_aa: CASSLEIELADLANTGELFF
d_call: .; v_call: TRBV11-2; clone_size: .; cdr3_aa: CASSSGPDPQPFGYTF
d_call: .; v_call: TRBV19; clone_size: .; cdr3_aa: CASSPGPGYEQYF
d_call: .; v_call: TRBV7-8; clone_size: .; cdr3_aa: CASSPDGNYGYTF
d_call: TRBD1; v_call: TRBV9; clone_size: .; cdr3_aa: CASSAETGASTEAFF
d_call: .; v_call: TRBV6-1; clone_size: .; cdr3_aa: CASEWPEQFF
d_call: .; v_call: TRBV28; clone_size: .; cdr3_aa: CASSLGGPQETQYF
d_call: .; v_call: TRBV27; clone_size: .; cdr3_aa: CASRTQGSNQPQHF
d_call: TRBD1; v_call: TRBV5-8; clone_size: .; cdr3_aa: CASSLEVVGGQGGELFF
d_call: .; v_call: TRBV4-1; clone_size: .; cdr3_aa: CASSQDGLKQFF
d_call: .; v_call: TRBV6-5; clone_size: .; cdr3_aa: CASSSAGVLNTEAFF
d_call: .; v_call: TRBV27; clone_size: .; cdr3_aa: CASSLVAGEFQPQHF
d_call: .; v_call: TRBV6-5; clone_size: .; cdr3_aa: CASSYFSGEQYF
d_call: .; v_call: TRBV27; clone_size: .; cdr3_aa: CASRQGGYGYTF
d_call: .; v_call: TRBV7-9; clone_size: .; cdr3_aa: CASSFGVGAFF
d_call: .; v_call: TRBV5-6; clone_size: .; cdr3_aa: CASSLGRAYEQYF